The 28 T cell receptor beta chains below were found in one sample sequenced in a study of T-cell memory formation after mild COVID-19. TCRdb re-analysed the 5' RACE reads in MiXCR, keeping a single row per CDR3 protein. The sample has about 560,000 distinct CDR3 sequences; more than 15% are singletons. The sequencing sample was made of PBMCs or a T cell subset sorted from them (not recorded which). These receptors were taken from an adult woman who had mild COVID-19 (a few samples of this study predate the infection). Cell type and time point are not known.

This clonotype showed up just a few times. The V gene is TRBV7-9, the J gene TRBJ1-1; D is unresolved. This CDR3 comprises 13 residues. CDR1 is SEHNR, CDR2 FQNEAQ, per germline (reference sequence). V gave up 7 bases and J gave up 1 base, with 10 bases separating them. The CDR3 DNA follows: TGTGCCAGCAACACGCACCCGAACACTGAAGCTTTCTTT. Translation gives CASNTHPNTEAFF.

DNA for the CDR3: TGTGCCAGCAGCCCGCTGGCGGTAAGCGAGCAGTACTTC. Its protein is CASSPLAVSEQYF. The V gene is TRBV13, the J gene TRBJ2-7; D is ambiguous. Germline V lookup: CDR1 PRHDT, CDR2 FYEKMQ (reference sequence). V lost 5 bases to trimming and J lost 6 bases, with 14 bases between them. This CDR3 contains 13 residues.

This clonotype was picked up a small number of times. This chain joins TRBV9 and TRBJ2-7; 11 bases fit TRBD2. J lost 5 bases, V lost 0 bases, and 7 bases had no gene match. The germline V gene encodes CDR1 SGDLS and CDR2 YYNGEE. This CDR3 has 16 residues. The CDR3 sequence is CASSVDSGRALDEQYF. CDR3 nucleotides: TGTGCCAGCAGCGTAGATAGCGGGAGGGCCCTGGACGAGCAGTACTTC.

This clonotype was counted a few times. The chain recombines TRBV6-5 with TRBJ2-7; 7 nucleotides align to TRBD2. Germline V CDR1 and CDR2: MNHEY, SVGAGI. This CDR3 has 14 amino acids. The trim removed 5 bases at V and 0 bases at J, leaving 4 bases unmatched. The CDR3 here is CASSREAHSYEQYF. The CDR3 DNA is TGTGCCAGCAGTCGGGAGGCCCACTCCTACGAGCAGTACTTC.

This clonotype was counted a single time. The CDR3 sequence: CASSLENRATDTQYF. The DNA for the CDR3 is TGTGCCAGCAGCTTAGAGAACAGAGCCACAGATACGCAGTATTTT. The chain couples TRBV7-8 to TRBJ2-3, with D unresolved. The CDR3 is 15 residues long. CDR1 and CDR2 from the germline V gene are SGHVS and FQNEAQ. Trimming took off 1 base at V and 2 bases at J, with 10 bases between the two ends.

This clonotype was detected once. J is TRBJ2-3 and V is TRBV9, with 7 nucleotides matching TRBD2. The CDR3 contains 16 residues. Germline lookup yields CDR1 SGDLS and CDR2 YYNGEE. Trimming removed 0 bases from V and 6 bases from J; junction bases left unmatched: 10. The DNA of the CDR3 is TGTGCCAGCAGCGTAGAAAGCGGGGTTAGGCGCGATACGCAGTATTTT. It specifies CASSVESGVRRDTQYF.

This clonotype was recorded a few times. This chain joins TRBV29-1 and TRBJ2-7; D remains unclear. The CDR3 is 10 residues long. The germline gives CDR1 SQVTM, CDR2 ANQGSEA. Trimming stripped 6 bases from V and 3 bases from J, with 6 bases between. CDR3 loop: CSVAVYEQYF. In DNA, the CDR3 is TGCAGCGTCGCCGTCTACGAGCAGTACTTC.

This sequence joins TRBV4-2 and TRBJ1-1; 8 bases are shared with TRBD1. Germline V gene lookup returns CDR1 LGHNA and CDR2 YNFKEQ. CDR3 size: 15 residues. The V segment lost 1 base and the J segment 7 bases; nucleotides outside the gene matches: 8. The CDR3 DNA reads TGTGCCAGCAGCCAAGTTGCAGGGGGCAAAGATGAAGCTTTCTTT. Translation: CASSQVAGGKDEAFF.

This clonotype came up a few times. The rearrangement uses TRBV5-1 and TRBJ1-2; 9 bases are a match to TRBD1. The CDR3 spans 15 residues. V lost 0 bases to trimming and J lost 8 bases; unmatched junction nucleotides: 8. CDR1 SGHRS and CDR2 YFSETQ come from the germline V gene. CDR3 nucleotide sequence: TGCGCCAGCAGCTTGGAGGGACAGGGATTGAGGGGCTACACCTTC. It translates to CASSLEGQGLRGYTF.

This clonotype was detected a few times. The chain employs TRBV9 and TRBJ2-7, with TRBD1 matching 8 bases. CDR3 length: 14 amino acids. Germline V lookup: CDR1 SGDLS, CDR2 YYNGEE. Trimming cost V 2 bases and J 7 bases; bases outside gene matches: 8. This chain's CDR3 is CASSVVTGDSEQYF. In nucleotides, the CDR3 is TGTGCCAGCAGCGTGGTGACAGGGGATTCGGAGCAGTACTTC.

This clonotype occurred a few times. The rearrangement uses TRBV29-1 and TRBJ2-7; 7 positions match TRBD1. CDR3 length equals 13 residues. Germline V gives CDR1 SQVTM, CDR2 ANQGSEA. The V segment lost 7 bases and the J segment 0 bases; nucleotides outside the gene matches: 6. CDR3 nucleotides: TGCAGCGGGAAGGGACAGAACTCCTACGAGCAGTACTTC. Protein: CSGKGQNSYEQYF.

This clonotype has more than one count but fewer than ten. J is TRBJ2-1 and V is TRBV25-1, with 9 bases aligning to TRBD1. J was trimmed by 8 bases and V by 4 bases; bases with no gene match: 15. CDR3 length: 17 amino acids. Germline V gene data show CDR1 as MGHDK and CDR2 as SYGVNS. DNA for the CDR3: TGTGCCAGCAGTGCCATTGGACAGGGGATGTCTGACGATGAGCAGTTCTTC. Translation: CASSAIGQGMSDDEQFF.

V gene TRBV2 combines with J gene TRBJ2-1; the match to TRBD2 covers 11 bases. Germline V gene data show CDR1 as SNHLY and CDR2 as FYNNEI. V lost 2 bases to trimming and J lost 4 bases; unmatched junction nucleotides: 7. CDR3 length equals 17 residues. CDR3 amino acids: CASSEIGLAGLYNEQFF. CDR3 bases: TGTGCCAGCAGTGAAATAGGACTAGCGGGTTTGTACAATGAGCAGTTCTTC.

This clonotype showed up just a few times. The rearrangement joins TRBV7-8 to TRBJ2-1; D not resolved. The germline V gene encodes CDR1 SGHVS and CDR2 FQNEAQ. V lost 1 base and J lost 6, with 13 bases in between. The CDR3 has 15 residues. The CDR3: CASSLEVSYVNEQFF. The CDR3 nucleotides read TGTGCCAGCAGCTTAGAAGTGTCGTACGTCAATGAGCAGTTCTTC.

The chain employs TRBV10-3 and TRBJ2-7; no reliable D call. Deletions cut 8 bases from V and 0 bases from J, with 11 bases between. CDR1 and CDR2 (germline): ENHRY, SYGVKD. This CDR3 region has 13 residues. CDR3 DNA sequence: TGTGCCATCGGGGAAGTAACCTCCTACGAGCAGTACTTC. Amino acid sequence: CAIGEVTSYEQYF.

The CDR3 is CASSQLGRTAAAEQYF. CDR3 nucleotides: TGTGCCAGCAGCCAACTAGGTCGGACAGCGGCCGCCGAGCAGTACTTC. This chain connects TRBV7-8 to TRBJ2-7; TRBD1 might be the D (6 bases). V was cut by 5 bases and J by 6 bases, with 23 bases left in between. The length of the CDR3 is 16 residues. Germline V gene data show CDR1 as SGHVS and CDR2 as FQNEAQ. The full variable domain, with the rest looked up from reference TRBV7-8 and TRBJ2-7, is GAGVSQSPRYKVAKRGQDVALRCDPISGHVSLFWYQQALGQGPEFLTYFQNEAQLDKSGLPSDRFFAERPEGSVSTLKIQRTQQEDSAVYLCASSQLGRTAAAEQYFGPGTRLTVT.

V is TRBV6-4 and J is TRBJ2-1; TRBD2 might be the D (6 bases). V was pared by 6 bases and J by 6 bases, with 18 bases between. The CDR3 loop spans 15 amino acids. Germline loops: CDR1 MRHNA, CDR2 SNTAGT. CDR3 DNA: TGTGCCAGCAGCGTCGGGGGACTCGGGTCCAATGAGCAGTTCTTC. Protein sequence: CASSVGGLGSNEQFF.

The CDR3: CASSAIANRGISPSGYTF. CDR3 nucleotides: TGTGCCAGCAGCGCGATTGCGAACAGGGGAATTTCCCCGTCGGGCTACACCTTC. The chain employs TRBV9 and TRBJ1-2, with TRBD1 matching 7 bases. Germline trimming cut 3 bases from V and 8 bases from J; bases unmatched to any gene: 22. The CDR3 has 18 residues. Germline V gene lookup returns CDR1 SGDLS and CDR2 YYNGEE.

This chain connects TRBV20-1 to TRBJ1-4; D not certain. CDR3 size: 14 residues. Germline CDR1 reads DFQATT; CDR2 reads SNEGSKA (reference sequence). The chain's CDR3 is CSTPGPGAGEKLFF. The CDR3 nucleotides are TGCAGCACTCCTGGTCCCGGCGCGGGTGAAAAACTGTTTTTT.

A few counts support this clonotype. This sequence joins TRBV5-1 and TRBJ2-7; TRBD2 matches 7 bases. Germline-derived CDR1 and CDR2 are SGHRS and YFSETQ. The V and J ends lost 3 bases and 9 bases, in that order; junction bases with no gene match: 18. The CDR3 is 16 amino acids. In DNA, the CDR3 is TGCGCCAGCAGCTGGGGGGGTCCGGGCACCCCTGCGTGGCAGTACTTC. It encodes CASSWGGPGTPAWQYF.

The chain couples TRBV7-3 to TRBJ1-1; D ambiguous. This CDR3 has 15 residues. V dropped 5 bases and J dropped 6 bases, with 19 bases sitting between them. The germline CDR1 and CDR2 sequences are SGHTA and FQGTGA. In nucleotides, the CDR3 is TGTGCCAGCAGCCCTAGGCCGGGCCTTAGACCTGAAGCTTTCTTT. It yields the protein CASSPRPGLRPEAFF. Looking up the rest from reference TRBV7-3 and TRBJ1-1 gives the full variable domain: GAGVSQTPSNKVTEKGKYVELRCDPISGHTALYWYRQSLGQGPEFLIYFQGTGAADDSGLPNDRFFAVRPEGSVSTLKIQRTERGDSAVYLCASSPRPGLRPEAFFGQGTRLTVV.

This clonotype was seen at least ten times. The chain has TRBV6-5 and TRBJ2-7; D uncertain. The CDR3 spans 15 residues. Looked up from germline, CDR1 is MNHEY and CDR2 is SVGAGI. V lost 2 bases to trimming and J lost 4 bases, with 15 bases between them. In DNA, the CDR3 is TGTGCCAGCAGTTACAAAGAGCATTCCGTATACGAGCAGTACTTC. Protein: CASSYKEHSVYEQYF.

This clonotype has ten or more counts. The rearrangement uses TRBV11-2 and TRBJ1-4; 9 bases map to TRBD1. Per germline, CDR1 SGHAT and CDR2 FQNNGV. V shed 1 base, J shed 7 bases, and the junction held 13 bases outside the gene matches. The CDR3 has 18 amino acids. The CDR3 DNA is TGTGCCAGCAGCTTAGGGCGAATGGACAGGGGCAGTAGTGAAAAACTGTTTTTT. Its protein product is CASSLGRMDRGSSEKLFF.

This clonotype was recorded a few times. The CDR3 DNA reads TGTGCCAGCAGTTTAACGGGACTAGCGGGAGGGCCCACCTCCTACAATGAGCAGTTCTTC. This codes for CASSLTGLAGGPTSYNEQFF. This chain uses TRBV12-3 or TRBV12-4 with TRBJ2-1; 16 bases line up with TRBD2. V lost 2 bases, J lost 0 bases, and 7 bases stayed unmatched. CDR3 length equals 20 residues.

This clonotype occurred a few times. This chain connects TRBV30 to TRBJ2-7; D possibly corresponds to TRBD2 (6 bases). Per the germline V gene, CDR1 is GTSNPN and CDR2 is SVGIG (reference sequence). V was cut by 7 bases and J by 7 bases, with 14 bases left in between. This CDR3 has 11 amino acids. The DNA of the CDR3 is TGTGCCTCCGAATGGGGGAGGGAGCAGTACTTC. This translates into CASEWGREQYF.

The chain is built from TRBV7-6 and TRBJ1-1, with TRBD1 matching 8 bases. V was pared by 5 bases and J by 1 base, with 9 bases of the junction left unmatched. Germline V lookup: CDR1 SGHVS, CDR2 FNYEAQ. The CDR3 contains 16 residues. The CDR3 reads CASSEQGEIGNTEAFF. The CDR3 DNA is TGTGCCAGCAGCGAACAGGGGGAAATTGGGAACACTGAAGCTTTCTTT.

For the CDR3, the DNA is TGCGCCAGCAGCCAAGACACCGGGGGGGCTTCCTACGAGCAGTACTTC. Translating gives CASSQDTGGASYEQYF. The chain employs TRBV4-1 and TRBJ2-7; TRBD2 matches 8 bases. The trim removed 0 bases at V and 1 base at J, leaving 5 bases unmatched. This CDR3 is built from 16 residues. CDR1 and CDR2 (germline): MGHRA, YSYEKL.

This clonotype came up a few times. The J gene is TRBJ2-1, the V gene TRBV29-1; 9 bases are shared with TRBD2. V shed 5 bases and J 4 bases; nucleotides not matched to a gene: 9. Per the germline V gene, CDR1 is SQVTM and CDR2 is ANQGSEA. The CDR3 sequence is 15 residues long. This CDR3 reads CSVKKRLAEYNEQFF. The CDR3 DNA reads TGCAGCGTTAAAAAAAGACTAGCGGAGTACAATGAGCAGTTCTTC.